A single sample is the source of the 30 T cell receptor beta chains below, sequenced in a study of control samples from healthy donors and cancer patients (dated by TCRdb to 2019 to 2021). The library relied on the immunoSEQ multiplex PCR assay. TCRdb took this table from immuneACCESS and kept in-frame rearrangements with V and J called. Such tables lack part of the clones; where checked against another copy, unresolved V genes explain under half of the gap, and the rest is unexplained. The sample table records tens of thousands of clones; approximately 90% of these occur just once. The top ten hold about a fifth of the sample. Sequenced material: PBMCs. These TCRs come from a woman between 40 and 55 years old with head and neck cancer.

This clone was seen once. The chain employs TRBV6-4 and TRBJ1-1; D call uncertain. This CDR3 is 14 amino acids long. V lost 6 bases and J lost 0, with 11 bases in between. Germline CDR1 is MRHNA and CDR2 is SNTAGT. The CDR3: CASRPGGMNTEAFF. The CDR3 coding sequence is TGTGCCAGCAGACCTGGAGGCATGAACACTGAAGCTTTCTTT.

The CDR3 sequence: CAWSQGANTEAFF. CDR3 sequence (DNA): TGTGCCTGGAGTCAGGGGGCTAATACTGAAGCTTTCTTT. This chain uses TRBV30 with TRBJ1-1; 8 bases are a match to TRBD1. Germline assignment: CDR1 GTSNPN and CDR2 SVGIG (reference sequence). There are 13 residues in the CDR3. Trimming removed 2 bases from V and 5 bases from J; junction bases left unmatched: 4.

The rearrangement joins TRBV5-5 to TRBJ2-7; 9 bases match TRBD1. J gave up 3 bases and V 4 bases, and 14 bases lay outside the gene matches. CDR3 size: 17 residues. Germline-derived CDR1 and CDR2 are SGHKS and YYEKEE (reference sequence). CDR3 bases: TGTGCCAGCAGCGCCTTCAAAAGGACAGGGGCGCACTACGAGCAGTACTTC. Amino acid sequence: CASSAFKRTGAHYEQYF. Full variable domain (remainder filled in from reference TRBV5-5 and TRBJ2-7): DAGVTQSPTHLIKTRGQQVTLRCSPISGHKSVSWYQQVLGQGPQFIFQYYEKEERGRGNFPDRFSARQFPNYSSELNVNALLLGDSALYLCASSAFKRTGAHYEQYFGPGTRLTVT.

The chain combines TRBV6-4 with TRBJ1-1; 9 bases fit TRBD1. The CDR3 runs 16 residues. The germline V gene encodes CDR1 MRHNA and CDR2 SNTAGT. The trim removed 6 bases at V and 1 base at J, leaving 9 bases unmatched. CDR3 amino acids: CASRAGTGPANTEAFF. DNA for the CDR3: TGTGCCAGCAGAGCCGGGACAGGGCCGGCGAACACTGAAGCTTTCTTT.

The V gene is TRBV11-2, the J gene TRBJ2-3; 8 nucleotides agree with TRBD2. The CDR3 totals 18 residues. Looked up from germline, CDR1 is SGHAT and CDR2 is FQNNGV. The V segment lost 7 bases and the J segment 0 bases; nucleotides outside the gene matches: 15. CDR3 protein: CASIPGVAGSPSTDTQYF. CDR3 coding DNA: TGTGCCAGCATCCCGGGGGTAGCGGGGTCCCCTAGCACAGATACGCAGTATTTT. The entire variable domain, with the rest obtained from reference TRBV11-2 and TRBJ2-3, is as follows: EAGVAQSPRYKIIEKRQSVAFWCNPISGHATLYWYQQILGQGPKLLIQFQNNGVVDDSQLPKDRFSAERLKGVDSTLKIQPAKLEDSAVYLCASIPGVAGSPSTDTQYFGPGTRLTVL.

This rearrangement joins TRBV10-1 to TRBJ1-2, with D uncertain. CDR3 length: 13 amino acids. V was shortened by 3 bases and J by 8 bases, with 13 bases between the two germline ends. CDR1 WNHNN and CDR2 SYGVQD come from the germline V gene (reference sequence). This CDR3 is CASSDYAGGGYTF. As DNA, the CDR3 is TGCGCCAGCAGTGATTATGCAGGAGGGGGCTACACCTTC.

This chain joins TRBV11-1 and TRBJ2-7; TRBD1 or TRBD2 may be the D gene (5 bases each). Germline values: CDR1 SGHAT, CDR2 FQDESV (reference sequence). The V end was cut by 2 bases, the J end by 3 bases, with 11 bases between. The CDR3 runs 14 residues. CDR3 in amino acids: CASSLTDGGYEQYF. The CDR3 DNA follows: TGTGCCAGCAGCTTAACAGATGGGGGCTACGAGCAGTACTTC.

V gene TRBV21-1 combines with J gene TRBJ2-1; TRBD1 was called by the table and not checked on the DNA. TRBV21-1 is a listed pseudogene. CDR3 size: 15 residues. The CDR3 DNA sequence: TGTGCCAGCAGCATCCGGGACAGGGTTTACAATGAGCAGTTCTTC. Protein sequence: CASSIRDRVYNEQFF.

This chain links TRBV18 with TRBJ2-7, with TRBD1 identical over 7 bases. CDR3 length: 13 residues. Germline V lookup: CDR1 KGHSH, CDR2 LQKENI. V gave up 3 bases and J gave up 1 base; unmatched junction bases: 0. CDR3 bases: TGTGCCAGCTCACCGGGACAGTCCTACGAGCAGTACTTC. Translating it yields CASSPGQSYEQYF.

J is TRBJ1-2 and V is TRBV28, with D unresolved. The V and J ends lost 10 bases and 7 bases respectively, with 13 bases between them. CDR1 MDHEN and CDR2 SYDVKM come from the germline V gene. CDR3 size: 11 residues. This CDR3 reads CATNSRFGYTF. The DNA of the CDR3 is TGTGCCACCAACTCCAGGTTTGGCTACACCTTC.

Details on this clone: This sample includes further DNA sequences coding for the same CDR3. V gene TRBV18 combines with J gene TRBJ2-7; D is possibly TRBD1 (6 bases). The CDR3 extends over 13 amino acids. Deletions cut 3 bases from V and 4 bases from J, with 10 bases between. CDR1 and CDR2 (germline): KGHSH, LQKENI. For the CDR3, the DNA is TGTGCCAGCTCACCCGGACAGACTTACGAGCAGTACTTC. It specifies CASSPGQTYEQYF.

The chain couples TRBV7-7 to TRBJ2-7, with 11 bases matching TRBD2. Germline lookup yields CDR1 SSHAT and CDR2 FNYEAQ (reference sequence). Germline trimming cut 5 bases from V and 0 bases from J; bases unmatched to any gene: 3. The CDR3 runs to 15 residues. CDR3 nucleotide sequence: TGTGCCAGCAGCCCGGGACTAGCGGACTCCTACGAGCAGTACTTC. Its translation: CASSPGLADSYEQYF.

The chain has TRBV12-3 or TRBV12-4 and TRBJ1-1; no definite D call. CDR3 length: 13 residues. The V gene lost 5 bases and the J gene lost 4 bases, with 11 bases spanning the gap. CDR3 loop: CASSVDGGTEAFF. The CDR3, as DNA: TGTGCCAGCAGTGTGGACGGAGGCACTGAAGCTTTCTTT.

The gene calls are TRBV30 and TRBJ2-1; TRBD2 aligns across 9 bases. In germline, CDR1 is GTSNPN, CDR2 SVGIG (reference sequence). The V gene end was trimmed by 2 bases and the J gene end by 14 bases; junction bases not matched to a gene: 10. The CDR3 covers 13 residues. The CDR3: CAWSPGLAIDEFF. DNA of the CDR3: TGTGCCTGGAGTCCGGGACTAGCTATAGACGAGTTCTTC.

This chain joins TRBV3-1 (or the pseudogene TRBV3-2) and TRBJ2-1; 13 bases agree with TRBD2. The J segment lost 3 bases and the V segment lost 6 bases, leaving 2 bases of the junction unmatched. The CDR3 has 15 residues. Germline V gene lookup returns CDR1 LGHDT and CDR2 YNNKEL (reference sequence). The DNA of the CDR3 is TGTGCCAGCAGAGGGACTAGCGGGGACTACAATGAGCAGTTCTTC. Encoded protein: CASRGTSGDYNEQFF.

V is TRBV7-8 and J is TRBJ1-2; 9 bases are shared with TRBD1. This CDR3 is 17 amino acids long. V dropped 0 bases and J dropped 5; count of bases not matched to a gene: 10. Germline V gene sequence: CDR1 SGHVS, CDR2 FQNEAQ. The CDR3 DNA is TGTGCCAGCAGCTTAGCGCACCGGACAGGGGCTGGGTATGGCTACACCTTC. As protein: CASSLAHRTGAGYGYTF.

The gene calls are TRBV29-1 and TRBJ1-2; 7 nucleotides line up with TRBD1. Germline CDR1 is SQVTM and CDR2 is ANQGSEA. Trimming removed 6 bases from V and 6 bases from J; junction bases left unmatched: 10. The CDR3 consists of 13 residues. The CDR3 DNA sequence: TGCAGCGTCAATCTAGACAGGGCTAATGGCTACACCTTC. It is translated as CSVNLDRANGYTF.

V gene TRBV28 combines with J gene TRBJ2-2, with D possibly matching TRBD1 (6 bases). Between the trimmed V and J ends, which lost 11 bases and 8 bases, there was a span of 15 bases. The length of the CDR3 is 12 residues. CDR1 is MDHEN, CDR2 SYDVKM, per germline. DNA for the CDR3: TGTGCCGGCTCAGGGGTATCGGGGGAGCTGTTTTTT. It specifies CAGSGVSGELFF.

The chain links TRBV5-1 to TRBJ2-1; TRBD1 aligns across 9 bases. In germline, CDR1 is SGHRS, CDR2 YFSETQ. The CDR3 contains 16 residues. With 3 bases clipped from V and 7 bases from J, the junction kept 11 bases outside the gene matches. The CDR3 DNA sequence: TGCGCCAGCAGCTCTATACCGGGACAGGGAGGGAATGAGCAGTTCTTC. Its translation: CASSSIPGQGGNEQFF.

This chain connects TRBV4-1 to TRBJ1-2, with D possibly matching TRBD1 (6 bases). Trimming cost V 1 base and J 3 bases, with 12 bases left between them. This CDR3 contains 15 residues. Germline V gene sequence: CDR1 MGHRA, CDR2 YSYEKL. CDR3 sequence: CASSQAGRGDYGYTF. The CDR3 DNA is TGCGCCAGCAGCCAAGCGGGCAGGGGCGACTATGGCTACACCTTC.

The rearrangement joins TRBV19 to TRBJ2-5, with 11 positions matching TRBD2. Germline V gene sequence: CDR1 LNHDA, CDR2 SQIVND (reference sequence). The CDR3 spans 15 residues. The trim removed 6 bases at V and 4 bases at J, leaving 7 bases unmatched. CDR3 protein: CASSPSGGLGETQYF. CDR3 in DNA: TGTGCCAGTAGCCCTAGCGGGGGGCTAGGAGAGACCCAGTACTTC.

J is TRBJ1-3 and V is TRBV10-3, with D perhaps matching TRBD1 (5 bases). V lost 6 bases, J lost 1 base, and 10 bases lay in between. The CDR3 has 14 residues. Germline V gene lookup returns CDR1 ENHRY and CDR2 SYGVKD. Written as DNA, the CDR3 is TGTGCCATCAGCAGGGCAGGGTCTGGAAACACCATATATTTT. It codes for CAISRAGSGNTIYF.

CDR3 nucleotide sequence: TGTGCCAGCAGTCCGGCGGGGGGCAACTATGGCTACACCTTC. Amino acid sequence: CASSPAGGNYGYTF. The chain uses TRBV25-1 and TRBJ1-2; D is perhaps TRBD1 (6 bases). This CDR3 is built from 14 residues. The ends were cut back, 5 bases at V and 2 bases at J, with 12 bases in the middle. The V gene's germline CDR1 is MGHDK and CDR2 SYGVNS.

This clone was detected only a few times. The CDR3 spells CASSDSRTGTTNYGYTF. In nucleotides, the CDR3 is TGTGCCAGCAGTGACTCCCGGACAGGGACGACTAACTATGGCTACACCTTC. This rearrangement joins TRBV6-4 to TRBJ1-2; TRBD1 agrees at 8 bases. The length of the CDR3 is 17 residues. Germline values: CDR1 MRHNA, CDR2 SNTAGT. Trimming at V came to 0 bases and at J to 0 bases, leaving 6 bases not matched to a gene.

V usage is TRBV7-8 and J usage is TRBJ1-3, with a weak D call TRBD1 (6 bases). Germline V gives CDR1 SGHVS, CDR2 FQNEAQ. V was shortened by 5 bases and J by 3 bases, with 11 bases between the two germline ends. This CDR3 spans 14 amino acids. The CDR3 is CASSTDRLGNTIYF. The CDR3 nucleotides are TGTGCCAGCAGCACAGACAGGCTTGGAAACACCATATATTTT.

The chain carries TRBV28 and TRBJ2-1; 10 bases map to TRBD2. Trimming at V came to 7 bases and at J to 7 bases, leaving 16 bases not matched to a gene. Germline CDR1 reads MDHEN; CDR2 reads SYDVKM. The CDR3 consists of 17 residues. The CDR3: CASNLGGASGSWNEQFF. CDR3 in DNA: TGTGCCAGCAATCTGGGGGGGGCTAGCGGGAGTTGGAATGAGCAGTTCTTC. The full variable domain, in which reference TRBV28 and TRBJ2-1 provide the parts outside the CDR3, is DVKVTQSSRYLVKRTGEKVFLECVQDMDHENMFWYRQDPGLGLRLIYFSYDVKMKEKGDIPEGYSVSREKKERFSLILESASTNQTSMYLCASNLGGASGSWNEQFFGPGTRLTVL.

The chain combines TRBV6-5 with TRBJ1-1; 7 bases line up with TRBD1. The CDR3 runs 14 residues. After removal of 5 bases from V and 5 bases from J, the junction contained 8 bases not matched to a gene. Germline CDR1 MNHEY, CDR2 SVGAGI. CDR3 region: CASSRRRQGTEAFF. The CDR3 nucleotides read TGTGCCAGCAGTCGGCGTCGACAGGGAACTGAAGCTTTCTTT.

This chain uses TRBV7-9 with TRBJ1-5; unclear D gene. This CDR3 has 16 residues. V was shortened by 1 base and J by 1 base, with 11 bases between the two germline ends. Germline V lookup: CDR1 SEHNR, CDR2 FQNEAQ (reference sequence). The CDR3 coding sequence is TGTGCCAGCAGCTTAGGGACCTTTGGGAGCAATCAGCCCCAGCATTTT. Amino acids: CASSLGTFGSNQPQHF. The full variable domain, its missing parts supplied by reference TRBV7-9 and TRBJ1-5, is DTGVSQNPRHKITKRGQNVTFRCDPISEHNRLYWYRQTLGQGPEFLTYFQNEAQLEKSRLLSDRFSAERPKGSFSTLEIQRTEQGDSAMYLCASSLGTFGSNQPQHFGDGTRLSIL.

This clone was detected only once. DNA of the CDR3: TGTGCCAGCTCACCCCCGACTCTAGCTAGGAATGAGCAGTTCTTC. This translates into CASSPPTLARNEQFF. This rearrangement joins TRBV18 to TRBJ2-1; a possible D gene is TRBD2 (5 bases). The CDR3 loop spans 15 amino acids. Germline CDR1 and CDR2: KGHSH and LQKENI. The germline V and J ends were trimmed by 3 bases and 7 bases, with 16 bases remaining between them.

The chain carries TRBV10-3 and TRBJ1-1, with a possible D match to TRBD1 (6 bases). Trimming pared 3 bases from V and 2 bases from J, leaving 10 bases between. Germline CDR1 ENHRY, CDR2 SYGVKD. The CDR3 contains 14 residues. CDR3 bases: TGTGCCATCAGTGATGACAGGAGAAACACTGAAGCTTTCTTT. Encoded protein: CAISDDRRNTEAFF.